This TCR beta chain was observed in a study of blood T cell repertoires in COVID-19. In the original processing: Estimation of nucleated cell counts relied on the amplification of reference gene primers. The assay was immunoSEQ multiplex PCR, and TCRdb's table has in-frame clones only and misses some. From that table come the V and J calls and clone size; the DNA was used to work out D and trimming. The table lists 250,000 to 350,000 clones, under 95% of them singletons. The sequencing sample was made of PBMCs or T cells enriched from blood (not recorded which). The receptor comes from a woman in her twenties or thirties who had recovered from COVID-19.

The CDR3 coding sequence is TGTGCCAGCACCACTAGAACCCGAGAGAGCTATGGCTACACCTTC. Protein: CASTTRTRESYGYTF. V usage is TRBV5-6 and J usage is TRBJ1-2; D not certain. Trimming took 6 bases from V and 4 from J, leaving 19 bases between them. This CDR3 has 15 amino acids. Germline CDR1 and CDR2: SGHDT and YYEEEE. The entire variable domain, with the rest obtained from reference TRBV5-6 and TRBJ1-2, is as follows: DAGVTQSPTHLIKTRGQQVTLRCSPKSGHDTVSWYQQALGQGPQFIFQYYEEEERQRGNFPDRFSGHQFPNYSSELNVNALLLGDSALYLCASTTRTRESYGYTFGSGTRLTVV.